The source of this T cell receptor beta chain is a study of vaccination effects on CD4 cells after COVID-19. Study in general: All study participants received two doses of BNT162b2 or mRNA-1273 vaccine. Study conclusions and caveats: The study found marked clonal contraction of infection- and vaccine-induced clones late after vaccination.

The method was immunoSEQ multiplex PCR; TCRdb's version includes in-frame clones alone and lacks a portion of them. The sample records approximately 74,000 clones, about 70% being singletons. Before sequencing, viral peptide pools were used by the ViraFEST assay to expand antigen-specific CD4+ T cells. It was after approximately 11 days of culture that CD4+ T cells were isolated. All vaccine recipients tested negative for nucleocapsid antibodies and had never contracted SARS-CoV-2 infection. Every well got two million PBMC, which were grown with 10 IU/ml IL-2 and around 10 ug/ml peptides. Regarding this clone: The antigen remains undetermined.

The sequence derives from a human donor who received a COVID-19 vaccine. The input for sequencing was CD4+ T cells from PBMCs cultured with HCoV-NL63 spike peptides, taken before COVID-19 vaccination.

The CDR3 loop reads CASSFSRGEIQYF. The DNA for the CDR3 is TGTGCCAGCAGCTTCTCGCGGGGGGAGATTCAGTACTTC. The V gene is TRBV7-2, the J gene TRBJ2-4; 8 nucleotides line up with TRBD2. The CDR3 extends over 13 amino acids. From germline, CDR1 is SGHTA and CDR2 FQGNSA. Trimming removed 3 bases from V and 10 bases from J; junction bases left unmatched: 5.